This TCR beta chain was found in a study of post-analysis software for immune sequencing data. Study in general: Recorded disease courses covered relapsing-remitting, secondary progressive and progressive-relapsing multiple sclerosis. Some patients had no subtype annotation.

On this clonotype: Its matching antigen is unknown.

Findings and limits, study-wide: Strong co-clustering by F measure was seen for same-batch samples. Among several TRBV segments more frequent in patients than controls were TRBV5-6, TRBV5-1 and TRBV20-1. Compared against controls, patients with multiple sclerosis displayed significantly lower normalized Chao1 diversity.

This CDR3 has 12 amino acids. Trimming shortened V by 8 bases and J by 3 bases, and 14 bases separated the two germline ends. Germline V gene data show CDR1 as DFQATT and CDR2 as SNEGSKA (reference sequence). The library was made from cDNA and included unique molecular identifiers. The source material, roughly 0.9 to 11 million T cells, gave rise to roughly 0.5 million cDNA molecules. TCRdb itself ran the PCR reads through MiXCR, one entry per CDR3 protein. This table holds 800,000 to 950,000 distinct CDR3 sequences, approximately 57% found once. This sequence was found in a girl aged 10-17 years with multiple sclerosis. The chain uses TRBV20-1 and TRBJ2-7; no clear D gene. Sample: blood. The CDR3 is CSTGPSIYEQYF. CDR3 nucleotides: TGCAGTACTGGACCGTCGATCTACGAGCAGTACTTC.